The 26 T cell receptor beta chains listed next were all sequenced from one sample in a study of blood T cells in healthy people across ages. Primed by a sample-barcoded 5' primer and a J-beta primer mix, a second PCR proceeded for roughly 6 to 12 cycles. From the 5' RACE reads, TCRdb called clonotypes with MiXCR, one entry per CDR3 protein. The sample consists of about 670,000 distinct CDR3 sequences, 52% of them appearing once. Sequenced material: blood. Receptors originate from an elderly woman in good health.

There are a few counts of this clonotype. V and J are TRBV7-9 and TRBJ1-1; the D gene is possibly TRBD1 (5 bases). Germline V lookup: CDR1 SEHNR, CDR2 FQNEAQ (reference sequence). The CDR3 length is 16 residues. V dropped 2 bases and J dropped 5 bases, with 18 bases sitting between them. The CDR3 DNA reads TGTGCCAGCAGCTTACAATTGACAGCCTTCGAGACTGAAGCTTTCTTT. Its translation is CASSLQLTAFETEAFF.

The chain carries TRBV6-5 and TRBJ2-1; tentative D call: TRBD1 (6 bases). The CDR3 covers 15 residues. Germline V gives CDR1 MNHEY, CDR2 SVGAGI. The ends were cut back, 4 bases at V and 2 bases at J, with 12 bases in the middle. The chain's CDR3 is CASSSLDRPYNEQFF. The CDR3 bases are TGTGCCAGCAGTTCCCTAGACAGGCCCTACAATGAGCAGTTCTTC.

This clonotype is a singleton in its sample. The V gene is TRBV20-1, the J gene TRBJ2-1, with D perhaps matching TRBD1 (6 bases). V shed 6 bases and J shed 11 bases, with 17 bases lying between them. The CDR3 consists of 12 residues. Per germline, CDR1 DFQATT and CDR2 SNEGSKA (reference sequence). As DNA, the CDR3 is TGCAGTGCCTCCTCAGGGGTGGGGAAGCAGTTCTTC. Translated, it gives CSASSGVGKQFF.

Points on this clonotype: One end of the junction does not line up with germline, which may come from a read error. In DNA, the CDR3 is TGTGCCACAAAGCAGGGACCAGGCTCCTACAAGGAGCAGTTCTTC. It is translated as CATKQGPGSYKEQFF. The chain couples TRBV6-1 to TRBJ2-1; D may match TRBD1 or TRBD2 (5 bases each). The germline V gene encodes CDR1 MNHNS and CDR2 SASEGT. The CDR3 loop spans 15 amino acids.

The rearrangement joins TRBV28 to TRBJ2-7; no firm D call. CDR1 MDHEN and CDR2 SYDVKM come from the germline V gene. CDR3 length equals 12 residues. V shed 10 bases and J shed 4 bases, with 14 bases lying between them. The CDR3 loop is CATIDGGYEQYF. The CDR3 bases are TGTGCCACCATAGACGGTGGGTACGAGCAGTACTTC.

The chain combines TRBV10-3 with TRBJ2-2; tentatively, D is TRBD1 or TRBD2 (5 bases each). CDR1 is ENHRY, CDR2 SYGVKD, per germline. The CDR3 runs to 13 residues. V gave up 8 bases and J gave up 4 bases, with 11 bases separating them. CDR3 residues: CAIGHGGTGELFF. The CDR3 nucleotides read TGTGCCATCGGACATGGGGGCACCGGGGAGCTGTTTTTT.

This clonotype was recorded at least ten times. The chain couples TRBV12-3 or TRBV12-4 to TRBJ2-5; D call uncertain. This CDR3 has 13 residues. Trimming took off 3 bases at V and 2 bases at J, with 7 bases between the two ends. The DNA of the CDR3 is TGTGCCAGCAGTTTCAACTTTCAAGAGACCCAGTACTTC. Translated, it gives CASSFNFQETQYF.

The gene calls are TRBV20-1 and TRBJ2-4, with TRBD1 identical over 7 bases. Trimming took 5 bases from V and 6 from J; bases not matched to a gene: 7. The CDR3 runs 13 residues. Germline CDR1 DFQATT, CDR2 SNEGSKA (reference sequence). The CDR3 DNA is TGCAGTGCTCTGAAGGGGGCAAGAAACATTCAGTACTTC. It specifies CSALKGARNIQYF.

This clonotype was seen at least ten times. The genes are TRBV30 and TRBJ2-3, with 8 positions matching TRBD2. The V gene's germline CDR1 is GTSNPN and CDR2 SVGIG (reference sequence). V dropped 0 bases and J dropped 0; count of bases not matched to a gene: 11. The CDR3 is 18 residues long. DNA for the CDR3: TGTGCCTGGAGTGTAGGTGGACTAGCAGCTGCTAGCACAGATACGCAGTATTTT. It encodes CAWSVGGLAAASTDTQYF.

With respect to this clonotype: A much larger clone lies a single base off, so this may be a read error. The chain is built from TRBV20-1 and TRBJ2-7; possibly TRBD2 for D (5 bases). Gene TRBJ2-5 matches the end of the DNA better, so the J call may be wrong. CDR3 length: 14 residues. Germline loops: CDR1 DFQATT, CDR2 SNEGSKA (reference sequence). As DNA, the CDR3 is TGCAGTACTCCTCCGGTACTAGGCAAGGAGACCCAGTACTTC. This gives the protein CSTPPVLGKETQYF.

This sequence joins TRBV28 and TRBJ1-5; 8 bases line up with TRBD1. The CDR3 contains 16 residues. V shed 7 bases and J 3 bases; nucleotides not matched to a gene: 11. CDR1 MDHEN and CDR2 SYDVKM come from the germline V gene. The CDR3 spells CASILQGAKLNQPQHF. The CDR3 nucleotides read TGTGCCAGCATCCTTCAGGGGGCGAAGCTCAATCAGCCCCAGCATTTT. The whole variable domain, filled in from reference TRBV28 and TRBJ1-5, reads DVKVTQSSRYLVKRTGEKVFLECVQDMDHENMFWYRQDPGLGLRLIYFSYDVKMKEKGDIPEGYSVSREKKERFSLILESASTNQTSMYLCASILQGAKLNQPQHFGDGTRLSIL.

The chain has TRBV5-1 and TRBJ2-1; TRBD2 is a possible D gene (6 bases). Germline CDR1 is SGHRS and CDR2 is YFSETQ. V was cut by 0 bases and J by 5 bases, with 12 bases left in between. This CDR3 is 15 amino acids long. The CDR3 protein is CASSLAGRGDNEQFF. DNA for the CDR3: TGCGCCAGCAGCTTGGCCGGGAGAGGGGACAATGAGCAGTTCTTC.

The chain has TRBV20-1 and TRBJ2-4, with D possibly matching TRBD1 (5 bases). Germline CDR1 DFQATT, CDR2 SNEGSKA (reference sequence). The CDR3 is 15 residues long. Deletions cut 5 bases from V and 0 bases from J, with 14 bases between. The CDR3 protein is CSAERQSLAKNIQYF. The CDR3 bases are TGCAGTGCTGAACGACAGTCACTAGCCAAAAACATTCAGTACTTC.

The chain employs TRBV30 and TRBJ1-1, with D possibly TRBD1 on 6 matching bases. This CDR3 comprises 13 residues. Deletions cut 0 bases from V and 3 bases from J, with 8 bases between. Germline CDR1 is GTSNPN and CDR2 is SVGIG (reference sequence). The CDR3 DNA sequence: TGTGCCTGGAGTGTGAGGGGGGACACTGAAGCTTTCTTT. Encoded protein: CAWSVRGDTEAFF. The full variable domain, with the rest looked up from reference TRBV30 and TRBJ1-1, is SQTIHQWPATLVQPVGSPLSLECTVEGTSNPNLYWYRQAAGRGLQLLFYSVGIGQISSEVPQNLSASRPQDRQFILSSKKLLLSDSGFYLCAWSVRGDTEAFFGQGTRLTVV.

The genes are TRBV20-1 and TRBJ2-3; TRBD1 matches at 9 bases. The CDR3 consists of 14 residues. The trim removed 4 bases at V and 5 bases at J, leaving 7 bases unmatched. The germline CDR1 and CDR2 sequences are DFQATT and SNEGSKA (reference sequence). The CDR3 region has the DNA TGCAGTGCTACGGGACAGGGAGGCTTAGATACGCAGTATTTT. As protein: CSATGQGGLDTQYF.

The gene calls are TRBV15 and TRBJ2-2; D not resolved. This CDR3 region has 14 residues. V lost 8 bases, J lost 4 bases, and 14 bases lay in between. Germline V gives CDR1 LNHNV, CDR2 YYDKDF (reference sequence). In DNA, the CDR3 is TGTGCCACCCGTCCTAGGACGAGCACCGGGGAGCTGTTTTTT. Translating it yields CATRPRTSTGELFF.

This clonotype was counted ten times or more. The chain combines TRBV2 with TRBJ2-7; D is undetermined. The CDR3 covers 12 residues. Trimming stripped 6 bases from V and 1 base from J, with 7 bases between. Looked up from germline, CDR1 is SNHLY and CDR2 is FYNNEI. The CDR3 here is CASRDASYEQYF. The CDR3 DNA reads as TGTGCCAGCAGGGACGCATCCTACGAGCAGTACTTC.

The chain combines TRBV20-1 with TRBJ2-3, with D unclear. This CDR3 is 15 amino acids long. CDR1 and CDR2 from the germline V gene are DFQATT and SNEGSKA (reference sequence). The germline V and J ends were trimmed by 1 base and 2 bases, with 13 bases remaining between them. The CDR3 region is CSARVDQEHTDTQYF. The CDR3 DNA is TGCAGTGCTAGAGTGGACCAAGAACACACAGATACGCAGTATTTT.

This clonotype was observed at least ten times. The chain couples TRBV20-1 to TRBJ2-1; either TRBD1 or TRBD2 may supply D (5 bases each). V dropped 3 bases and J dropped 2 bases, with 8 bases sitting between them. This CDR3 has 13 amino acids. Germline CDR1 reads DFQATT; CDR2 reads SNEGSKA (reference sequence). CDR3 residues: CSAREDTYNEQFF. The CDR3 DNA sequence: TGCAGTGCTAGGGAGGACACCTACAATGAGCAGTTCTTC.

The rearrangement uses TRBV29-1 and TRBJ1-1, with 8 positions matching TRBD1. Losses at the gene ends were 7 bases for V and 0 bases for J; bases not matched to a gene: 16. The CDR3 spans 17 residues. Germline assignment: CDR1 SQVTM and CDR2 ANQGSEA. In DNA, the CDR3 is TGCAGCGCTGCTCAGAACAGGGGGAACTGGATGAACACTGAAGCTTTCTTT. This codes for CSAAQNRGNWMNTEAFF.

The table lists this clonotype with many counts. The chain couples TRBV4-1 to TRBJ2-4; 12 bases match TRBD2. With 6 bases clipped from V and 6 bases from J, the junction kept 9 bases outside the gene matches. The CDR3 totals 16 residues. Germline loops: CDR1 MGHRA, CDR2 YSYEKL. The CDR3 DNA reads TGCGCCAGCAGGACGTCTAGCGGGAGGGATTTAAACATTCAGTACTTC. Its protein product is CASRTSSGRDLNIQYF.

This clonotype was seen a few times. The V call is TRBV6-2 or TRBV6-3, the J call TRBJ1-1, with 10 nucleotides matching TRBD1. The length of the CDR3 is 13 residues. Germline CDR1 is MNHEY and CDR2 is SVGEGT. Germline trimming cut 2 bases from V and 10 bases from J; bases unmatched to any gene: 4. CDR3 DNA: TGTGCCAGCAGTTACCCCGGACAGGGGGGAGCTTTCTTT. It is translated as CASSYPGQGGAFF.

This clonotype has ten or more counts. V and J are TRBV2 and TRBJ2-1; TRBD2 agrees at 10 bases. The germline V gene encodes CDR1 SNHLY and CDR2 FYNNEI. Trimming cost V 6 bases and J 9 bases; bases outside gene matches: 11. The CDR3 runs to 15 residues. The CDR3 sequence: CASRLLAGLWGEQFF. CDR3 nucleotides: TGTGCCAGCAGGTTACTAGCGGGATTGTGGGGTGAGCAGTTCTTC.

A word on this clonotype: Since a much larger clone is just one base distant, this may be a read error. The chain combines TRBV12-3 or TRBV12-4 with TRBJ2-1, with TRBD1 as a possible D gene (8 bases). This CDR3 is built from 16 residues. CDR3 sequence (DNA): TGTGCCGGCAGGGGGGGCTTGAGGACAGGGAACAATGAGCAGTTCTTC. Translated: CAGRGGLRTGNNEQFF.

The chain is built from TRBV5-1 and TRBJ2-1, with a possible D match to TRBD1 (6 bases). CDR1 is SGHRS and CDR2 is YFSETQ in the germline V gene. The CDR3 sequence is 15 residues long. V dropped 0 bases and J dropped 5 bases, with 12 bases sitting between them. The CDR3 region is CASSLGSAGDNEQFF. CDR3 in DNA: TGCGCCAGCAGCTTGGGGTCTGCAGGGGACAATGAGCAGTTCTTC.

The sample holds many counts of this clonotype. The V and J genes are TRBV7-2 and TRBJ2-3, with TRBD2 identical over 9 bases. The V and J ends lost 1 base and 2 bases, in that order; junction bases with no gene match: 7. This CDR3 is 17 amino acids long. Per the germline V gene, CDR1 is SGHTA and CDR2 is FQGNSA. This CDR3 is CASSLVAGGLVTDTQYF. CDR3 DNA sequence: TGTGCCAGCAGCTTAGTGGCGGGGGGGCTAGTCACAGATACGCAGTATTTT.